These T cell receptor beta chains were read from a single sample in a study of cytomegalovirus exposure and HLA in healthy donors. Clones were sequenced by immunoSEQ multiplex PCR, and TCRdb holds only the in-frame ones, with some missing. The sample holds over 60,000 clones, roughly 70% seen once. The specimen was PBMCs. The receptor set was obtained from a man aged 65 to 85 in good health and CMV-seronegative. CDR3s include the opening cysteine and the closing phenylalanine or tryptophan. The D gene is left open where the match is weak. Clone size appears in some rows only: once, few, many, or a class for an expanded clone.

d_call: NA; j_call: TRBJ2-4; clone_size: few; v_call: TRBV30; cdr3_nt: TGTGCCTGGAGTGTAGTTTGGGGCGCAGGGGACGTGGACATTCAGTACTTC; cdr3_aa: CAWSVVWGAGDVDIQYF
d_call: TRBD1; j_call: TRBJ2-1; clone_size: once; v_call: TRBV11-2; cdr3_nt: TGTGCCAGCAGAGTCCCGGGACAGGGACACAATGAGCAGTTCTTC; cdr3_aa: CASRVPGQGHNEQFF
d_call: NA; j_call: TRBJ2-2; clone_size: NA; v_call: TRBV9; cdr3_nt: TGTGCCAGCAGCCCCGACATCCCCGGGGAGCTGTTTTTT; cdr3_aa: CASSPDIPGELFF
d_call: NA; j_call: TRBJ2-7; clone_size: NA; v_call: TRBV5-1; cdr3_nt: TGCGCCAGCGGCTCTCCGGGCAGGGATCACGAGCAGTACTTC; cdr3_aa: CASGSPGRDHEQYF
d_call: TRBD1; j_call: TRBJ1-5; clone_size: few; v_call: TRBV7-9; cdr3_nt: TGTGCCAGCAGCGGAGGGACAGGGGTAAAGAATCAGCCCCAGCATTTT; cdr3_aa: CASSGGTGVKNQPQHF
d_call: TRBD2; j_call: TRBJ2-7; clone_size: NA; v_call: TRBV29-1; cdr3_nt: TGCAGCGTTGTGCGGGGGGCCTACGAGCAGTACTTC; cdr3_aa: CSVVRGAYEQYF
d_call: TRBD2; j_call: TRBJ2-5; clone_size: NA; v_call: TRBV6-1; cdr3_nt: TGTGCCAGCAGTGAAGCAGGACTAGCGGGCACCCCCATTGGAACCCAGTACTTC; cdr3_aa: CASSEAGLAGTPIGTQYF
d_call: NA; j_call: TRBJ2-7; clone_size: NA; v_call: TRBV9; cdr3_nt: TGTGCCAGCAGCGTAGGGCAGGGGTTTGGCGAGCAGTACTTC; cdr3_aa: CASSVGQGFGEQYF
d_call: NA; j_call: TRBJ2-3; clone_size: NA; v_call: TRBV7-2; cdr3_nt: TGTGCCAGCAGCCCGAGCACAGATACGCAGTATTTT; cdr3_aa: CASSPSTDTQYF
d_call: NA; j_call: TRBJ1-1; clone_size: many; v_call: TRBV28; cdr3_nt: TGTGCCAGCAGTCATAACCCTAGCGGGAACACTGAAGCTTTCTTT; cdr3_aa: CASSHNPSGNTEAFF
d_call: TRBD1; j_call: TRBJ2-2; clone_size: NA; v_call: TRBV7-6; cdr3_nt: TGTGCCAGCAGCTTAGCGTGGATCGGACAGGCAAACACCGGGGAGCTGTTTTTT; cdr3_aa: CASSLAWIGQANTGELFF
d_call: TRBD1; j_call: TRBJ1-5; clone_size: NA; v_call: TRBV19; cdr3_nt: TGTGCCAGTAATAGGGGGACAGCCAATCAGCCCCAGCATTTT; cdr3_aa: CASNRGTANQPQHF
d_call: NA; j_call: TRBJ2-5; clone_size: NA; v_call: TRBV2; cdr3_nt: TGTGCCAGCAGTGTGGTGGGGGGAGAGACCCAGTACTTC; cdr3_aa: CASSVVGGETQYF
d_call: TRBD1; j_call: TRBJ2-2; clone_size: NA; v_call: TRBV5-1; cdr3_nt: TGCGCCAGCAGCGCCGGGACAGCGAACACCGGGGAGCTGTTTTTT; cdr3_aa: CASSAGTANTGELFF
d_call: TRBD1; j_call: TRBJ1-1; clone_size: NA; v_call: TRBV6-5; cdr3_nt: TGTGCCAGCAGTCTCCGACAGGGAGAAACTGAAGCTTTCTTT; cdr3_aa: CASSLRQGETEAFF
d_call: TRBD2; j_call: TRBJ2-1; clone_size: NA; v_call: TRBV7-8; cdr3_nt: TGTGCCAGCAGCCCCGTAGCGGGGGGCTATACCTACAATGAGCAGTTCTTC; cdr3_aa: CASSPVAGGYTYNEQFF
d_call: TRBD1; j_call: TRBJ2-5; clone_size: NA; v_call: TRBV12-5; cdr3_nt: TGTGCTAGTGGGTTAGCGGACAGGGCCTTTGAGGAGACCCAGTACTTC; cdr3_aa: CASGLADRAFEETQYF
d_call: NA; j_call: TRBJ2-7; clone_size: NA; v_call: TRBV5-3; cdr3_nt: TGTGCCAGAAGCTTGGGGGACACGTCCTACGAGCAGTACTTC; cdr3_aa: CARSLGDTSYEQYF
d_call: TRBD2; j_call: TRBJ2-1; clone_size: NA; v_call: TRBV6-6; cdr3_nt: TGTGCCAGCAGTTGGAGTATAGCGGGAGCGACGAATGAGCAGTTCTTC; cdr3_aa: CASSWSIAGATNEQFF
d_call: NA; j_call: TRBJ1-2; clone_size: few; v_call: TRBV6-5; cdr3_nt: TGTGCCAGCAGTTACGGGGGCACCAACTATGGCTACACCTTC; cdr3_aa: CASSYGGTNYGYTF
d_call: NA; j_call: TRBJ2-7; clone_size: NA; v_call: TRBV6-4; cdr3_nt: TGTGCCAGCAGATCCGGGACCTACGAGCAGTACTTC; cdr3_aa: CASRSGTYEQYF
d_call: TRBD1; j_call: TRBJ2-2; clone_size: NA; v_call: TRBV5-5; cdr3_nt: TGTGCCAGCAGCCCAGGGACAGGGGGCCCGGACACCGGGGAGCTGTTTTTT; cdr3_aa: CASSPGTGGPDTGELFF
d_call: TRBD2; j_call: TRBJ2-5; clone_size: NA; v_call: TRBV7-9; cdr3_nt: TGTGCCAGCAGTCGGACTAGCGGGGGAGAGACCCAGTACTTC; cdr3_aa: CASSRTSGGETQYF
d_call: TRBD2; j_call: TRBJ2-1; clone_size: NA; v_call: TRBV10-2; cdr3_nt: TGCGCCAGCAGGATCGTTCTAGCGGGCTCCTACAATGAGCAGTTCTTC; cdr3_aa: CASRIVLAGSYNEQFF
d_call: TRBD1; j_call: TRBJ2-2; clone_size: NA; v_call: TRBV6-5; cdr3_nt: TGTGCCAGCAGAACGACAGGGGTTAACACCGGGGAGCTGTTTTTT; cdr3_aa: CASRTTGVNTGELFF
d_call: NA; j_call: TRBJ1-2; clone_size: NA; v_call: TRBV6-1; cdr3_nt: TGTGCCAGCAGTGGACAGAGCCTAGTCTGGGGCTACACCTTC; cdr3_aa: CASSGQSLVWGYTF
d_call: TRBD1; j_call: TRBJ2-7; clone_size: NA; v_call: TRBV13; cdr3_nt: TGTGCCAGCAGCTTAGGGGTCAGGGGGCAATACGAGCAGTACTTC; cdr3_aa: CASSLGVRGQYEQYF
d_call: TRBD2; j_call: TRBJ2-5; clone_size: few; v_call: TRBV4-1; cdr3_nt: TGCGCCAGCAGCCAAGGTAGCGGGCTAAAAGAGACCCAGTACTTC; cdr3_aa: CASSQGSGLKETQYF
d_call: TRBD2; j_call: TRBJ2-2; clone_size: NA; v_call: TRBV4-3; cdr3_nt: TGCGCCAGCAGCCAAGAAGGGATAGCGGGAGCTTGGGGGGAGCTGTTTTTT; cdr3_aa: CASSQEGIAGAWGELFF
d_call: NA; j_call: TRBJ2-7; clone_size: NA; v_call: TRBV4-3; cdr3_nt: TGCGCCAGCAGCCAAGATGTTACAGGATCCTACGAGCAGTACTTC; cdr3_aa: CASSQDVTGSYEQYF
d_call: TRBD1; j_call: TRBJ2-7; clone_size: NA; v_call: TRBV6-1; cdr3_nt: TGTGCCAGCAGTGCCGGGACAGGGTTTGACGAGCAGTACTTC; cdr3_aa: CASSAGTGFDEQYF
d_call: TRBD1; j_call: TRBJ2-2; clone_size: NA; v_call: TRBV18; cdr3_nt: TGTGCCAGCTCACTCCGACAGGGGTCGGACACCGGGGAGCTGTTTTTT; cdr3_aa: CASSLRQGSDTGELFF
d_call: NA; j_call: TRBJ1-6; clone_size: few; v_call: TRBV6-5; cdr3_nt: TGTGCCAGCACCAGCGGGGCCTATAATTCACCCCTCCACTTT; cdr3_aa: CASTSGAYNSPLHF